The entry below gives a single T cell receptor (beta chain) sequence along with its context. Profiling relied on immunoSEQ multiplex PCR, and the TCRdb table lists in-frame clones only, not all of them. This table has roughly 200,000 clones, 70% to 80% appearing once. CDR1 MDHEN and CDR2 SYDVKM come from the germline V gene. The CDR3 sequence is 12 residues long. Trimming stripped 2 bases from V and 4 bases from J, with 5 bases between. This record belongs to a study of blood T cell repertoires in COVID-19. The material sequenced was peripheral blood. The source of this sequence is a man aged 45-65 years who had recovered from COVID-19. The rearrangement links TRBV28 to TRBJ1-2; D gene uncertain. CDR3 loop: CASSLAGYGYTF. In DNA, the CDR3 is TGTGCCAGCAGTTTAGCCGGCTATGGCTACACCTTC.